Below are 16 T cell receptor beta chains sequenced from a single sample in a study of post-analysis software for immune sequencing data (dated by TCRdb to 2013 to 2016). Library prep was done by PCR. Sequencing took place on an Illumina HiSeq 2500. To reduce PCR and sequencing biases, unique molecular identifiers were incorporated into the TCR beta cDNA libraries. In-frame beta chains were kept once TCRdb had trimmed the public reads at Q25 with fastp and called clones with MiXCR. Every entry covers one CDR3 protein and lists the most common genes and DNA from its rows. This sample gives roughly 400,000 distinct CDR3 sequences in total; approximately 39% of them show up just once. The ten most abundant clones make up approximately 7.6% of the sample. Summary of the overall study and its limitations: Significantly higher frequencies in patients than in controls were found for five TRBV segments, including TRBV5-6, TRBV5-1 and TRBV20-1.

The antigens for these receptors are not known. Sequenced material: blood. These receptors were obtained from a girl aged 2-10 years with multiple sclerosis.

CDR3 DNA sequence: TGTGCCAGCAGCTCTCGTCCGGGAGCCTACGAGCAGTACTTC. This gives the protein CASSSRPGAYEQYF. The chain recombines TRBV7-2 with TRBJ2-7, with D maybe TRBD2 (6 bases). The V end was cut by 4 bases, the J end by 2 bases, with 12 bases between. The CDR3 totals 14 residues. The V gene's germline CDR1 is SGHTA and CDR2 FQGNSA.

The CDR3 reads CSVEWGGPGYEQYF. DNA for the CDR3: TGCAGCGTTGAATGGGGCGGTCCTGGCTACGAGCAGTACTTC. The rearrangement joins TRBV29-1 to TRBJ2-7, with D possibly being TRBD1 (5 bases). V was pared by 2 bases and J by 3 bases, with 14 bases between. CDR1 is SQVTM, CDR2 ANQGSEA, per germline. The CDR3 sequence is 14 residues long.

CDR3 sequence reads: CASSESGGYNEQYF. CDR3 bases: TGCGCCAGCAGTGAAAGCGGGGGCTACAATGAGCAGTACTTC. This chain joins TRBV10-2 and TRBJ2-5; 8 bases are shared with TRBD2. After removal of 3 bases from V and 11 bases from J, the junction contained 11 bases not matched to a gene. CDR1 is WSHSY, CDR2 SAAADI, per germline. The CDR3 is 14 residues long.

V usage is TRBV5-8 and J usage is TRBJ2-5; possibly TRBD1 for D (5 bases). Judging by the DNA end, TRBJ2-7 fits better; the J call may be wrong. The CDR3 is 14 residues long. Per the germline V gene, CDR1 is SGHTS and CDR2 is YDEGEE. The CDR3 region is CASRAQGKGYEQYF. The CDR3 DNA is TGTGCCAGCAGAGCTCAGGGAAAGGGCTACGAGCAGTACTTC.

The chain carries TRBV29-1 and TRBJ2-1, with 10 bases matching TRBD2. CDR3 length equals 13 residues. Trimming cost V 8 bases and J 5 bases; bases outside gene matches: 6. Germline CDR1 reads SQVTM; CDR2 reads ANQGSEA. The CDR3 sequence: CSMTSGLNNEQFF. The CDR3, as DNA: TGCAGCATGACTAGCGGGTTAAACAATGAGCAGTTCTTC.

The chain carries TRBV10-3 and TRBJ1-1, with D possibly being TRBD1 (5 bases). Trimming cost V 8 bases and J 1 base, with 5 bases left between them. Germline assignment: CDR1 ENHRY and CDR2 SYGVKD. The CDR3 totals 11 residues. CDR3 residues: CAIGTNTEAFF. The CDR3 bases are TGTGCCATCGGGACGAACACTGAAGCTTTCTTT.

This sequence joins TRBV7-2 and TRBJ2-2, with D perhaps matching TRBD2 (6 bases). V was shortened by 0 bases and J by 6 bases, with 11 bases between the two germline ends. The CDR3 loop spans 15 amino acids. Per the germline V gene, CDR1 is SGHTA and CDR2 is FQGNSA. The CDR3 nucleotides read TGTGCCAGCAGCTTAGCGTGCGGGGCGGCCGGGGAGCTGTTTTTT. It translates to CASSLACGAAGELFF.

The V and J genes are TRBV12-3 or TRBV12-4 and TRBJ2-5; the match to TRBD2 covers 9 bases. This CDR3 has 14 residues. After removal of 7 bases from V and 6 bases from J, the junction contained 9 bases not matched to a gene. Here the CDR3 reads CASTASGIAKTQYF. The CDR3 nucleotides read TGTGCCAGCACCGCTAGCGGGATTGCGAAGACCCAGTACTTC.

The V gene is TRBV7-2, the J gene TRBJ2-5; 9 bases align to TRBD2. Trimming cost V 5 bases and J 7 bases; bases outside gene matches: 8. In germline, CDR1 is SGHTA, CDR2 FQGNSA. This CDR3 has 14 residues. The CDR3 is CASSPRTSDATQYF. The CDR3 bases are TGTGCCAGCAGCCCCCGGACTAGCGATGCGACCCAGTACTTC.

This rearrangement joins TRBV29-1 to TRBJ2-5; 8 bases match TRBD1. Germline V gene data show CDR1 as SQVTM and CDR2 as ANQGSEA. This CDR3 is 12 amino acids long. Trimming removed 7 bases from V and 1 base from J; junction bases left unmatched: 2. CDR3 sequence reads: CSDTGGQETQYF. CDR3 DNA sequence: TGCAGCGACACAGGGGGCCAAGAGACCCAGTACTTC.

This clonotype has only a few counts. CDR3 DNA sequence: TGTGCCAGCAGTTTTGGGACAGCGGGCCGCTATGGCTACACCTTC. Protein sequence: CASSFGTAGRYGYTF. This chain links TRBV6-1 with TRBJ1-2; 7 bases agree with TRBD1. Germline CDR1 is MNHNS and CDR2 is SASEGT. The CDR3 sequence is 15 residues long. Germline trimming cut 5 bases from V and 4 bases from J; bases unmatched to any gene: 10.

The V gene is TRBV7-3, the J gene TRBJ2-7, with TRBD1 identical over 12 bases. CDR3 size: 14 residues. Trimming removed 6 bases from V and 6 bases from J; junction bases left unmatched: 6. CDR1 is SGHTA and CDR2 is FQGTGA in the germline V gene. The DNA of the CDR3 is TGTGCCAGCAGGCCGGGACAGGGGGCTACCGAGCAGTACTTC. Its protein is CASRPGQGATEQYF. The variable domain in full, with the rest retrieved from reference TRBV7-3 and TRBJ2-7, is GAGVSQTPSNKVTEKGKYVELRCDPISGHTALYWYRQSLGQGPEFLIYFQGTGAADDSGLPNDRFFAVRPEGSVSTLKIQRTERGDSAVYLCASRPGQGATEQYFGPGTRLTVT.

This clonotype was detected only a few times. CDR3 region: CASSHTQYEQYF. The CDR3 DNA reads TGTGCCAGCAGCCATACTCAGTACGAGCAGTACTTC. The rearrangement joins TRBV7-6 to TRBJ2-4; D ambiguous. The J call may be in error: the DNA end matches TRBJ2-7 better. Germline V gives CDR1 SGHVS, CDR2 FNYEAQ. This CDR3 comprises 12 residues.

This chain uses TRBV28 with TRBJ2-3, with D uncertain. This CDR3 is built from 12 residues. Looked up from germline, CDR1 is MDHEN and CDR2 is SYDVKM. The V gene lost 2 bases and the J gene lost 5 bases, with 5 bases spanning the gap. CDR3 sequence reads: CASSLMGDTQYF. CDR3 bases: TGTGCCAGCAGTTTAATGGGAGATACGCAGTATTTT. Variable domain in full (rest from reference TRBV28 and TRBJ2-3): DVKVTQSSRYLVKRTGEKVFLECVQDMDHENMFWYRQDPGLGLRLIYFSYDVKMKEKGDIPEGYSVSREKKERFSLILESASTNQTSMYLCASSLMGDTQYFGPGTRLTVL.

V and J are TRBV5-4 and TRBJ1-5; 7 nucleotides match TRBD1. This CDR3 has 14 amino acids. Germline lookup yields CDR1 SGHNT and CDR2 YYREEE (reference sequence). V was pared by 4 bases and J by 5 bases, with 6 bases of the junction left unmatched. In DNA, the CDR3 is TGTGCCAGCAGCCGACAGGGAATTGATCAGCCCCAGCATTTT. Encoded protein: CASSRQGIDQPQHF.

This clonotype was detected a few times. The chain recombines TRBV6-5 with TRBJ2-3, with 10 bases fitting TRBD1. Germline trimming cut 6 bases from V and 6 bases from J; bases unmatched to any gene: 6. CDR1 is MNHEY, CDR2 SVGAGI, per germline. This CDR3 has 14 residues. This CDR3 is CASRRDRGADTQYF. The CDR3 nucleotides are TGTGCCAGCAGGAGGGACAGGGGCGCGGATACGCAGTATTTT.